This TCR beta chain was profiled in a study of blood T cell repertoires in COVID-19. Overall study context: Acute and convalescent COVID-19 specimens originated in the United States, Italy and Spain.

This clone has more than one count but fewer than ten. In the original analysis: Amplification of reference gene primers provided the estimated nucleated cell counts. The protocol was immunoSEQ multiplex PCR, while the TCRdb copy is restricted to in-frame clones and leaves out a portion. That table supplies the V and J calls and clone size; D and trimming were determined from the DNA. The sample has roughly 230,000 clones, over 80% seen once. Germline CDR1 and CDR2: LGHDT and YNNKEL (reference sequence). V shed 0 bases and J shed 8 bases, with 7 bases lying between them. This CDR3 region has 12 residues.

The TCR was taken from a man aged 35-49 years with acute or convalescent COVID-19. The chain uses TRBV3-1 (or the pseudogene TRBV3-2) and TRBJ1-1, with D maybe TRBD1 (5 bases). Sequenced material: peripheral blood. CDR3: CASSQEQVEAFF. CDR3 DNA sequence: TGTGCCAGCAGCCAAGAACAGGTCGAAGCTTTCTTT.